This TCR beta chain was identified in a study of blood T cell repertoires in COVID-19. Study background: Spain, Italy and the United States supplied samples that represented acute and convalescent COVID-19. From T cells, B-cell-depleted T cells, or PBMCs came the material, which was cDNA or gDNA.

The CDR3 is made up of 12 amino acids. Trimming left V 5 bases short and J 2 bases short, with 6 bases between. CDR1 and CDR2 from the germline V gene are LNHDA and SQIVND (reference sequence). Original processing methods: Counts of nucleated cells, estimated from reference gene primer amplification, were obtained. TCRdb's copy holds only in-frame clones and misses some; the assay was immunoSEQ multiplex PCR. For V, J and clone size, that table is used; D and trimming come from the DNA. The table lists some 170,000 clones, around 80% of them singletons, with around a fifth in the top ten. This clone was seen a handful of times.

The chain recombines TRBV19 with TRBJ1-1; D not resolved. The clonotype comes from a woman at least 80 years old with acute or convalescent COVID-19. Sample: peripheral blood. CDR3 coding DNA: TGTGCCAGTAGTGGGAGTAACACTGAAGCTTTCTTT. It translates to CASSGSNTEAFF. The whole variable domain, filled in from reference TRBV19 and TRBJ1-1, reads DGGITQSPKYLFRKEGQNVTLSCEQNLNHDAMYWYRQDPGQGLRLIYYSQIVNDFQKGDIAEGYSVSREKKESFPLTVTSAQKNPTAFYLCASSGSNTEAFFGQGTRLTVV.